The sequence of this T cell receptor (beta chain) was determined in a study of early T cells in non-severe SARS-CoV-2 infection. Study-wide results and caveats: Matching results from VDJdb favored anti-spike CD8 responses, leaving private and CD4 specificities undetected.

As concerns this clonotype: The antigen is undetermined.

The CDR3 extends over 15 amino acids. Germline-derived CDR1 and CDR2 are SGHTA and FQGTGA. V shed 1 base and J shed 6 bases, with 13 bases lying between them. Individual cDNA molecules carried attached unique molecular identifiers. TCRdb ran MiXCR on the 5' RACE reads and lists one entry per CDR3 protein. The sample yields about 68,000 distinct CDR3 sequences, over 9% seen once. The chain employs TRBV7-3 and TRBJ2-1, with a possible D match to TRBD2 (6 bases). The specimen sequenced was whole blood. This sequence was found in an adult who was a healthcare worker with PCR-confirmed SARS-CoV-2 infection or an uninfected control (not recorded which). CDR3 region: CASSLIGGDLNEQFF. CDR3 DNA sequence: TGTGCCAGCAGCTTAATTGGCGGGGACCTCAATGAGCAGTTCTTC.